Following are 21 T cell receptor beta chains from one sample sequenced in a study of read filtering for tumor transcriptome and immune sequencing (dated by TCRdb to 2018 to 2021). Sequencing took place on an Illumina HiSeq 4000. Starting from 400 ng RNA, TCR libraries were constructed with the Immunoverse kit using molecular barcoded adaptors that cover the alpha/delta and beta/gamma chains. TCRdb applied fastp at Q25 and MiXCR to the public reads, then kept only in-frame beta chains. CDR3 protein duplicates are merged, each entry listing the most common genes and DNA. The sample data list approximately 62,000 distinct CDR3 sequences, and roughly a fifth of these were observed just once. The top ten hold 11% of the sample. Sequencing was performed on a population of CD138-negative cells sorted from bone marrow. Interpreted using the paper, the cell subset or site label stands for: bone marrow mononuclear cells depleted of CD138+ plasma/myeloma cells by negative magnetic selection. The receptors were sampled from a donor at least 40 years old with multiple myeloma.

V gene TRBV5-4 combines with J gene TRBJ1-2; D gene uncertain. From germline, CDR1 is SGHNT and CDR2 YYREEE (reference sequence). This CDR3 contains 15 residues. The V end was cut by 1 base, the J end by 4 bases, with 14 bases between. CDR3 sequence reads: CASSLLEQPFYGYTF. CDR3 in DNA: TGTGCCAGCAGCTTGTTGGAACAGCCATTCTATGGCTACACCTTC.

Note on this clonotype: This may stem from a read error, because a much larger clone lies one nucleotide away. The chain combines TRBV7-2 with TRBJ2-5, with D perhaps assigned TRBD1 or TRBD2 (5 bases each). The CDR3 runs to 12 residues. CDR1 and CDR2 from the germline V gene are SGHTA and FQGNSA. The CDR3 sequence: CASSHVLGTQHF. The CDR3 nucleotides are TGTGCCAGCAGCCATGTCTTGGGGACCCAGCACTTC.

V gene TRBV6-1 combines with J gene TRBJ1-1, with 7 bases that match TRBD1. V was clipped by 3 bases and J by 6 bases; unmatched bases: 7. Per the germline V gene, CDR1 is MNHNS and CDR2 is SASEGT. The CDR3 covers 14 residues. CDR3 sequence (DNA): TGTGCCAGCAGTGAGTCCCGACAGGGTTCTGAAGCTTTCTTT. Protein: CASSESRQGSEAFF.

This clonotype was counted only a few times. The chain is built from TRBV20-1 and TRBJ1-1; 8 bases are shared with TRBD1. CDR1 is DFQATT, CDR2 SNEGSKA, per germline (reference sequence). V lost 3 bases to trimming and J lost 14 bases; unmatched junction nucleotides: 17. The CDR3 consists of 14 residues. The CDR3 DNA is TGCAGTGCTAGGCCTCAGGGGGCGCGGTCCCCGAAGTTCTTT. It yields the protein CSARPQGARSPKFF.

The J gene is TRBJ1-5, the V gene TRBV6-1; 9 positions agree with TRBD1. V lost 3 bases, J lost 6 bases, and 6 bases stayed unmatched. CDR3 length equals 15 residues. Germline V gene lookup returns CDR1 MNHNS and CDR2 SASEGT. CDR3 coding DNA: TGTGCCAGCAGTGACGGACAGGGGATCAGTCAGCCCCAGCATTTT. Its protein is CASSDGQGISQPQHF.

Turning to this clonotype: One base away lies a much larger clone, so this may be a sequencing read error. V is TRBV12-3 or TRBV12-4 and J is TRBJ1-3, with no clear D. The CDR3 is made up of 9 amino acids. CDR3 protein: CASGNTTYF. The CDR3 coding sequence is TGTGCCAGCGGAAACACCACATATTTT.

This clonotype was observed many times. The V and J genes are TRBV28 and TRBJ2-2; D is undetermined. The ends were cut back, 3 bases at V and 3 bases at J, with 8 bases in the middle. Germline CDR1 reads MDHEN; CDR2 reads SYDVKM. The CDR3 loop spans 14 amino acids. CDR3 nucleotides: TGTGCCAGCAGTTTTGGGCTAGACACCGGGGAGCTGTTTTTT. Protein: CASSFGLDTGELFF.

With regard to this clonotype: With a much larger clone just one base away, this may be a read error. The V and J genes are TRBV12-3 or TRBV12-4 and TRBJ2-7; 8 bases map to TRBD2. This CDR3 is built from 14 residues. V lost 10 bases and J lost 7; bases outside the gene matches: 15. As DNA, the CDR3 is TGTGCCATCCTCCCCCCGGGGGGGTCCGGTGAGCAGTACTTC. It codes for CAILPPGGSGEQYF.

This clonotype was counted ten times or more. V is TRBV2 and J is TRBJ1-5, with D possibly matching TRBD1 (6 bases). Germline V CDR1 and CDR2: SNHLY, FYNNEI. Trimming took 1 base from V and 5 from J, leaving 15 bases between them. The CDR3 consists of 16 residues. DNA for the CDR3: TGTGCCAGCAGTGAAGTGCAGGGGCCCTACCATCAGCCCCAGCATTTT. This codes for CASSEVQGPYHQPQHF.

This clonotype was recorded at least ten times. The rearrangement uses TRBV3-1 and TRBJ2-5; no reliable D call. The CDR3 runs 16 residues. Germline-derived CDR1 and CDR2 are LGHDT and YNNKEL (reference sequence). V lost 0 bases and J 5 bases, leaving 16 bases between the germline ends. This CDR3 reads CASSQDRDISVETQYF. The CDR3 DNA is TGTGCCAGCAGCCAAGACCGAGACATCTCGGTGGAGACCCAGTACTTC.

This clonotype was recorded many times. The rearrangement uses TRBV5-1 and TRBJ2-7, with TRBD2 matching 13 bases. This CDR3 is built from 16 residues. Germline V CDR1 and CDR2: SGHRS, YFSETQ. Germline trimming cut 0 bases from V and 5 bases from J; bases unmatched to any gene: 5. CDR3 protein: CASSLGTSGGSHEQYF. In DNA, the CDR3 is TGCGCCAGCAGCTTGGGGACTAGCGGGGGTTCCCACGAGCAGTACTTC.

In this sample, this clonotype turned up a few times. V and J are TRBV20-1 and TRBJ1-5, with D unresolved. CDR1 is DFQATT, CDR2 SNEGSKA, per germline (reference sequence). V lost 3 bases and J lost 1, with 10 bases in between. This CDR3 region has 14 residues. CDR3 sequence reads: CSASGQLSNQPQHF. The CDR3 DNA reads as TGCAGTGCTAGCGGGCAGCTGAGCAATCAGCCCCAGCATTTT.

This clonotype was detected only a few times. J is TRBJ2-4 and V is TRBV20-1; weak D call: TRBD2 (5 bases). V shed 5 bases and J shed 8 bases, with 16 bases lying between them. CDR1 and CDR2 from the germline V gene are DFQATT and SNEGSKA (reference sequence). CDR3 length: 13 amino acids. CDR3 DNA: TGCAGTGCTCGGGAACCCCAAGCGGACATTCAGTACTTC. This sequence encodes CSAREPQADIQYF.

Of note for this clonotype: It may be a read error: a sequence one base away is much more abundant. The chain recombines TRBV20-1 with TRBJ2-7, with TRBD2 matching 7 bases. CDR1 and CDR2 (germline): DFQATT, SNEGSKA (reference sequence). The CDR3 sequence is 13 residues long. CDR3 sequence (DNA): TGCAGTGCCTTGGGGAGGGGTGCCTACGAGCAGTGCTTC. It codes for CSALGRGAYEQCF.

This clonotype ranks as medium-sized. V usage is TRBV2 and J usage is TRBJ2-1, with 9 bases fitting TRBD1. V dropped 3 bases and J dropped 6; count of bases not matched to a gene: 12. Germline CDR1 SNHLY, CDR2 FYNNEI. This CDR3 contains 17 residues. The CDR3 here is CASSDGGPGQGGNEQFF. The CDR3 region has the DNA TGTGCCAGCAGTGACGGAGGACCGGGACAGGGAGGCAATGAGCAGTTCTTC. Variable domain in full (rest from reference TRBV2 and TRBJ2-1): EPEVTQTPSHQVTQMGQEVILRCVPISNHLYFYWYRQILGQKVEFLVSFYNNEISEKSEIFDDQFSVERPDGSNFTLKIRSTKLEDSAMYFCASSDGGPGQGGNEQFFGPGTRLTVL.

This clonotype was detected ten times or more. An end of the junction does not agree with germline; a read error may underlie this. The rearrangement joins TRBV7-7 to TRBJ2-1, with D possibly called TRBD1 or TRBD2 (5 bases each). This CDR3 is 13 amino acids long. Per the germline V gene, CDR1 is SSHAT and CDR2 is FNYEAQ (reference sequence). CDR3 protein: CASSFRWGYEQFF. CDR3 nucleotides: TGTGCTAGCAGCTTCCGTTGGGGGTATGAGCAGTTCTTC.

Ten or more counts support this clonotype. The V call is TRBV20-1, the J call TRBJ2-7; D not resolved. CDR1 is DFQATT, CDR2 SNEGSKA, per germline (reference sequence). Trimming removed 1 base from V and 0 bases from J, with 4 bases in between. This CDR3 has 12 amino acids. The CDR3 sequence is CSARASSYEQYF. CDR3 sequence (DNA): TGCAGTGCTAGAGCCAGCTCCTACGAGCAGTACTTC.

Regarding this clonotype: A much larger clone lies a single base off, so this may be a read error. This CDR3 is missing its conserved last phenylalanine or tryptophan, likely due to a read error. This chain links TRBV2 with TRBJ2-5, with TRBD2 as a possible D gene (6 bases). With 6 bases removed from V and 1 base from J, the gap between germline ends came to 9 bases. The CDR3 runs 13 residues. CDR1 is SNHLY and CDR2 is FYNNEI in the germline V gene. The CDR3 nucleotides are TGTGCCAGCAGGAGGGACTCCCAAGAGACCCAGTACTCC. This encodes CASRRDSQETQYS.

The table lists this clonotype with many counts. Possible read error: a much larger clone is one base away. The CDR3 coding sequence is TGTGCCAGTGGTATATCCGGGGGGTACAATGAGCAGTTCTTC. Translation: CASGISGGYNEQFF. The chain joins TRBV19 to TRBJ2-1, with 7 bases aligning to TRBD2. Germline CDR1 is LNHDA and CDR2 is SQIVND (reference sequence). CDR3 length: 14 amino acids. Filled out from reference TRBV19 and TRBJ2-1, the complete variable domain reads DGGITQSPKYLFRKEGQNVTLSCEQNLNHDAMYWYRQDPGQGLRLIYYSQIVNDFQKGDIAEGYSVSREKKESFPLTVTSAQKNPTAFYLCASGISGGYNEQFFGPGTRLTVL.

This clonotype was seen repeatedly, ten times or more. The chain links TRBV5-1 to TRBJ2-5, with TRBD1 matching 9 bases. This CDR3 region has 15 residues. J was trimmed by 2 bases and V by 3 bases; bases with no gene match: 5. From germline, CDR1 is SGHRS and CDR2 YFSETQ. The CDR3 spells CASSWGDRVQETQYF. The CDR3 nucleotides are TGCGCCAGCAGCTGGGGGGACAGGGTTCAAGAGACCCAGTACTTC.

This clonotype was detected ten times or more. The chain employs TRBV30 and TRBJ2-7; possibly TRBD2 for D (6 bases). The germline gives CDR1 GTSNPN, CDR2 SVGIG (reference sequence). Trimming shortened V by 5 bases and J by 3 bases, and 11 bases separated the two germline ends. The CDR3 contains 12 residues. This CDR3 is CAWEGLFYEQYF. In DNA form, the CDR3 reads TGTGCCTGGGAGGGACTCTTCTACGAGCAGTACTTC.